One T cell receptor beta chain is described in this entry. Its antigen is still unknown. No base quality information exists; no much larger clone differs at one position. Libraries came from 5' RACE. The sequencer was a NextSeq 500. Unique molecular identifiers were attached to individual cDNA molecules in the TCR library protocol so that sequencing error and PCR bias could be corrected. Sequencing covered both TCR alpha and beta chains, and within each sample the abundances of alpha and beta sequences were tightly co-correlated. Per the original workflow: Decombinator V4 was used to perform V gene, J gene and CDR3 annotation of TCR sequences. Expanded TCRs were defined as changing significantly between any two time points under a Poisson model with p below 0.0001. TCR abundances were normalised to the total number of TCRs sequenced per sample and were expressed as counts per million. MAIT TCRs were defined by TRAV1-2 paired with TRAJ12, TRAJ20 or TRAJ33, and iNKT TCRs by TRAV10 paired with TRAJ18. VDJdb, accessed 1 November 2021, was searched for CMV, EBV and SARS-CoV-2 annotated TCRs, excluding TCRs annotated for multiple antigens. TCRdb cleaned the public reads at Q25 with fastp, built clones with MiXCR and kept in-frame beta chains. Here each entry gathers all rows of one CDR3 protein and keeps the most common genes and DNA. TCRdb's processing, not the authors' own work, is the source of the V and J calls. The sample records under 85,000 distinct CDR3 sequences, roughly 11% of which are singletons. The top ten constitute roughly 5.7% of the sample.

This entry belongs to a study of early T cells in non-severe SARS-CoV-2 infection (dated by TCRdb to the early 2020s). General notes on the study: TCR sequencing used bulk RNA from unsorted whole blood, so alpha and beta chains could not be paired.

What the research found in general, with its limitations: Matching against VDJdb was skewed toward anti-spike CD8 responses, likely underestimated virus-specific expansions, and missed private and CD4 specificities.

From V the trimming removes 10 bases and from J it removes 3 bases, while the gene matches leave 13 bases of the junction unaccounted for. The germline V gene provides CDR1 MNHGY and CDR2 SVAAGI. There are 15 amino acids in the CDR3, from cysteine to phenylalanine inclusive. The kept DNA is CDR3 alone, 45 bases in frame from the first base. Set within a cohort of healthcare workers in London, UK, this nested case-control study involved weekly PCR testing of nasopharyngeal swabs along with blood sampling. Healthcare workers were recruited during the week of the UK lockdown, between 23 and 31 March 2020, and followed weekly for up to about 15 weeks.

The source was whole blood, collected at baseline. This receptor was obtained from an adult who was a healthcare worker with PCR-confirmed SARS-CoV-2 infection or an uninfected control (not recorded which). The sequence is built from TRBV6-9 and TRBJ2-3; 7 bases in the junction line up with TRBD2. The bases read TGTGCCAACGAAGGGCGGGAGATTTTGACAGATACGCAGTATTTT. The encoded protein is CANEGREILTDTQYF.